The 13 T cell receptor beta chains reported below all come from one sample, sequenced in a study of T cells in localized non-small cell lung cancer. Generated by immunoSEQ multiplex PCR, the TCRdb table keeps only in-frame clones and is missing some. The sample has about 870 clones, about a fifth seen once. This specimen was normal lung tissue next to the tumor, taken before any cancer treatment. Receptors originate from a male donor at least 60 years old with stage II squamous cell lung carcinoma.

This clone counts as medium-sized (0.01 to 0.1%). The chain links TRBV6-8 to TRBJ2-2; D uncertain. V was cut by 6 bases and J by 6 bases, with 8 bases left in between. CDR3 size: 12 residues. Germline lookup yields CDR1 MNHGY and CDR2 SAAAGT. CDR3 loop: CASSLTAGELFF. CDR3 DNA: TGTGCCAGCAGCCTCACGGCCGGGGAGCTGTTTTTT.

This clone appeared a few times. V gene TRBV6-8 combines with J gene TRBJ1-2; D is unresolved. V was trimmed by 0 bases and J by 4 bases, leaving 6 bases between them. Germline CDR1 MNHGY, CDR2 SAAAGT. The CDR3 extends over 13 amino acids. CDR3 nucleotide sequence: TGTGCCAGCAGTTACTCGTCAGTCTATGGCTACACCTTC. Encoded protein: CASSYSSVYGYTF.

In this sample, this clone is large. CDR3 coding DNA: TGTGCCAGCACCCCTAGCGGGCGATTCTACAATGAGCAGTTCTTC. It is translated as CASTPSGRFYNEQFF. The chain has TRBV11-3 and TRBJ2-1, with 8 positions matching TRBD2. Germline CDR1 SGHNT, CDR2 YENEEA. The junction had 8 bases not matched to a gene; V was cut back by 7 bases and J by 3 bases. The CDR3 has 15 residues.

This clone was observed a few times. The chain carries TRBV28 and TRBJ2-5; no clear D gene. The CDR3 extends over 13 amino acids. The V and J ends lost 6 bases and 8 bases respectively, with 16 bases between them. Germline CDR1 MDHEN, CDR2 SYDVKM. CDR3 amino acids: CASSSKSPTTQYF. CDR3 DNA: TGTGCCAGCAGCTCCAAAAGTCCGACTACCCAGTACTTC.

This clone is medium-sized (0.01 to 0.1%) by share. The V call is TRBV11-3, the J call TRBJ2-3; D unresolved. This CDR3 contains 14 residues. Trimming took 3 bases from V and 4 from J, leaving 11 bases between them. Per germline, CDR1 SGHNT and CDR2 YENEEA. Written as DNA, the CDR3 is TGTGCCAGCAGCTTGTCGTCAAACTCAGATACGCAGTATTTT. Encoded protein: CASSLSSNSDTQYF.

This chain connects TRBV5-1 to TRBJ2-7; the D gene is possibly TRBD1 (5 bases). Germline assignment: CDR1 SGHRS and CDR2 YFSETQ. V was cut by 3 bases and J by 4 bases, with 17 bases left in between. This CDR3 is built from 15 residues. The DNA for the CDR3 is TGCGCCAGCAGCTCAAGACAGCCGCTGCAATACGAGCAGTACTTC. Protein sequence: CASSSRQPLQYEQYF.

The genes are TRBV11-3 and TRBJ2-2, with D possibly matching TRBD2 (6 bases). The CDR3 loop spans 15 amino acids. From germline, CDR1 is SGHNT and CDR2 YENEEA. The V end lost 5 bases, the J end lost 0 bases, and 10 bases lay between the germline ends. CDR3 in DNA: TGTGCCAGCAGCCTGGAGGGAGCGAACACCGGGGAGCTGTTTTTT. It translates to CASSLEGANTGELFF. Based on the CDR3 plus reference TRBV11-3 and TRBJ2-2, the full variable domain is EAGVVQSPRYKIIEKKQPVAFWCNPISGHNTLYWYLQNLGQGPELLIRYENEEAVDDSQLPKDRFSAERLKGVDSTLKIQPAELGDSAVYLCASSLEGANTGELFFGEGSRLTVL.

By its share, this clone is medium-sized (0.01 to 0.1%). V is TRBV6-8 and J is TRBJ2-7; D is ambiguous. Deletions cut 6 bases from V and 2 bases from J, with 17 bases between. The CDR3 extends over 15 amino acids. Germline CDR1 MNHGY, CDR2 SAAAGT. CDR3 residues: CASSAPGLGTYEQYF. The CDR3 DNA sequence: TGTGCCAGCAGCGCGCCGGGTTTGGGGACCTACGAGCAGTACTTC.

The rearrangement uses TRBV11-3 and TRBJ1-1; D not resolved. The CDR3 is made up of 15 amino acids. V shed 4 bases and J shed 5 bases, with 17 bases lying between them. Germline V gene data show CDR1 as SGHNT and CDR2 as YENEEA. The CDR3 sequence: CASSSAARLGTEAFF. The CDR3 nucleotides are TGTGCCAGCAGCTCTGCCGCCCGTCTCGGGACTGAAGCTTTCTTT.

This clone was observed a single time. The V gene is TRBV19, the J gene TRBJ2-5; D may be TRBD1 or TRBD2 (6 bases each). From germline, CDR1 is LNHDA and CDR2 SQIVND (reference sequence). The CDR3 totals 12 residues. Trimming removed 8 bases from V and 5 bases from J, with 12 bases in between. The CDR3 DNA is TGTGCCAGTCGACAGGCGGGGGAGACCCAGTACTTC. It encodes CASRQAGETQYF. Supplemented by reference TRBV19 and TRBJ2-5, the full variable domain reads DGGITQSPKYLFRKEGQNVTLSCEQNLNHDAMYWYRQDPGQGLRLIYYSQIVNDFQKGDIAEGYSVSREKKESFPLTVTSAQKNPTAFYLCASRQAGETQYFGPGTRLLVL.

This clone was seen a handful of times. The chain links TRBV11-3 to TRBJ2-2; 7 bases line up with TRBD1. V lost 5 bases to trimming and J lost 8 bases; unmatched junction nucleotides: 8. CDR1 is SGHNT, CDR2 YENEEA, per germline. The CDR3 has 14 amino acids. CDR3 in DNA: TGTGCCAGCAGCCGAAAGGGGGCAACGGGGGAGCTGTTTTTT. Translated: CASSRKGATGELFF.

This clone is categorized as large. The genes are TRBV28 and TRBJ2-1; weak D call: TRBD2 (5 bases). From germline, CDR1 is MDHEN and CDR2 SYDVKM. Trimming left V 3 bases short and J 9 bases short, with 24 bases between. The CDR3 loop spans 17 amino acids. CDR3 coding DNA: TGTGCCAGCAGTTTTCCCACGGCTAGCCCAAACCAAGGTGAGCAGTTCTTC. It codes for CASSFPTASPNQGEQFF.

This clone was counted between two and nine times. The chain links TRBV11-3 to TRBJ1-5, with D possibly TRBD1 on 5 matching bases. The germline CDR1 and CDR2 sequences are SGHNT and YENEEA. V lost 5 bases, J lost 8 bases, and 19 bases lay in between. The CDR3 is made up of 15 amino acids. The CDR3 spells CASSPGTAHREPQHF. For the CDR3, the DNA is TGTGCCAGCAGCCCCGGGACGGCCCATCGGGAGCCCCAGCATTTT.